Listed below are T cell receptor beta chains from one sample, sequenced in a study of cytomegalovirus exposure and HLA in healthy donors. Clones were sequenced by immunoSEQ multiplex PCR, and TCRdb holds only the in-frame ones, with some missing. The table shows 170,000 or so clones, with roughly 86% occurring only once. The sequenced sample consisted of PBMCs. The receptors here all came from a girl aged 10 to 17 in good health and CMV-seropositive. CDR3s include the opening cysteine and the closing phenylalanine or tryptophan. The D gene is left open where the match is weak. Part of the rows lack a size; the others show once, few, many or a class for expanded clones.

V	size	J	D	DNA	CDR3
TRBV27	once	TRBJ2-3	.	TGTGCCAGCAGTTTGGGCAGGGTCAGCACAGATACGCAGTATTTT	CASSLGRVSTDTQYF
TRBV7-2	.	TRBJ1-5	.	TGTGCCAGCACCATTTTCCCTACGGCAGGGCAGCCCCAGCATTTT	CASTIFPTAGQPQHF
TRBV6-5	.	TRBJ2-3	.	TGTGCCAGCAGTTTGGGGGGGACAGGAAAGACAGATACGCAGTATTTT	CASSLGGTGKTDTQYF
TRBV11-2	few	TRBJ1-1	.	TGTGCCAGCAGCTTAGCCGGGAGGGGGTTGAACACTGAAGCTTTCTTT	CASSLAGRGLNTEAFF
TRBV7-6	.	TRBJ2-7	TRBD1	TGTGCCAGCAGCTCAGGGGGCGAGCAGTACTTC	CASSSGGEQYF
TRBV2	.	TRBJ2-2	.	TGTGCCAGCCGACCTCAGGGGCCCGGGGAGCTGTTTTTT	CASRPQGPGELFF
TRBV2	.	TRBJ2-7	.	TGTGCCAGCAGTGAAGGGCGGACAGATTACGAGCAGTACTTC	CASSEGRTDYEQYF
TRBV2	few	TRBJ1-1	.	TGTGCTAAGCCCCGTCAGAACACTGAAGCTTTCTTT	CAKPRQNTEAFF
TRBV7-3	.	TRBJ1-1	.	TGTGCCAGCAGCTTCGACAGTCGGTACACTGAAGCTTTCTTT	CASSFDSRYTEAFF
TRBV10-3	.	TRBJ2-7	TRBD1	TGTGCCATCAGTGAGGGGGTTAGGGGGCCCTACGAGCAGTACTTC	CAISEGVRGPYEQYF
TRBV9	once	TRBJ2-1	.	TGTGCCAGCAGCGTAGCAAAGGGGCAAGGGCGACCCAATGAGCAGTTCTTC	CASSVAKGQGRPNEQFF
TRBV6-5	once	TRBJ2-2	.	TGTGCCAGCAGCGACACCAGGCCCTCCGGGGAGCTGTTTTTT	CASSDTRPSGELFF
TRBV6-6	once	TRBJ1-2	TRBD1	TGTGCCAGCAGCAGACAGGGTATGCAGGCATATGGCTACACCTTC	CASSRQGMQAYGYTF
TRBV19	.	TRBJ1-4	.	TGTGCCAGTAGTATAGCACCCCTGGCCGGGGGTGAAAAACTGTTTTTT	CASSIAPLAGGEKLFF
TRBV9	.	TRBJ1-1	.	TGTGCCAGCAGCGTAGAATTCGGCACTGAAGCTTTCTTT	CASSVEFGTEAFF
TRBV7-9	.	TRBJ1-2	TRBD1	TGTGCCAGCAGCCTCGGGACAGGGGGCGCCGGGAGTGGCTACACCTTC	CASSLGTGGAGSGYTF
TRBV7-9	.	TRBJ2-3	.	TGTGCCAGCAGCCCAGGGGAAAAGTATACGCAGTATTTT	CASSPGEKYTQYF
TRBV29-1	.	TRBJ1-1	.	TGCAGCGTTGAAGGCGGAGGAGCTTTCTTT	CSVEGGGAFF
TRBV5-8	.	TRBJ2-7	TRBD1	TGTGCCAGCAGCTTAGACAGGGGCATCTACGAGCAGTACTTC	CASSLDRGIYEQYF
TRBV19	once	TRBJ1-2	TRBD1	TGTGCCAGTACGCAGGGGGCGTCCTATGGCTACACCTTC	CASTQGASYGYTF
TRBV7-8	.	TRBJ2-7	.	TGTGCCAGCAGGGGGGCCGGGACCCAACGAGGGGAGCAGTACTTC	CASRGAGTQRGEQYF
TRBV14	.	TRBJ2-7	.	TGTGCCAGCAGCCCCGAGGCTGCCTTAACCTACGAGCAGTACTTC	CASSPEAALTYEQYF
TRBV9	few	TRBJ2-2	TRBD2	TGTGCCAGCAGCGTTTCTATAGCGGGGGGGCGGAACACCGGGGAGCTGTTTTTT	CASSVSIAGGRNTGELFF
TRBV6-5	.	TRBJ1-1	.	TGTGCCAGCAGTGACGCTGGGGGCGAAGCTTTCTTT	CASSDAGGEAFF
TRBV10-3	.	TRBJ1-1	TRBD1	TGTGCCATCAGGGACAGGTATGCCACAGACTCAGCTGAAGCTTTCTTT	CAIRDRYATDSAEAFF
TRBV27	once	TRBJ1-2	TRBD1	TGTGCCAGCCGCACAGGGGCCTATGGCTACACCTTC	CASRTGAYGYTF
TRBV6-5	.	TRBJ1-1	TRBD1	TGTGCCAGCAGTTACTCCCGGACAGGGAATACGGAAGCTTTCTTT	CASSYSRTGNTEAFF
TRBV10-3	.	TRBJ2-1	TRBD2	TGTGCCATCAGTGGGGGAGCGGGGGCCCTCTACAATGAGCAGTTCTTC	CAISGGAGALYNEQFF
TRBV9	.	TRBJ1-2	.	TGTGCCAGCAGGCCGGGGGAAGACTATGGCTACACCTTC	CASRPGEDYGYTF
TRBV5-1	.	TRBJ2-3	TRBD2	TGCGCCAGCAGCTCACTAGCGGTCACAGATACGCAGTATTTT	CASSSLAVTDTQYF
TRBV7-8	.	TRBJ1-6	TRBD1	TGTGCCAGCAGCTTAAGGGACAGGGGAACAGGCTCCTATAATTCACCCCTCCACTTT	CASSLRDRGTGSYNSPLHF
TRBV11-1	.	TRBJ1-1	.	TGTGCCAGCAGCTTACTTTTTCAGGGCGACACTGAAGCTTTCTTT	CASSLLFQGDTEAFF
TRBV6-5	.	TRBJ1-1	.	TGTGCCAGCAGTTACTCGCTAGGGGTCGGTGAAGCTTTCTTT	CASSYSLGVGEAFF
TRBV29-1	.	TRBJ2-7	.	TGCAGCGTCGGCGATGACAGGAAGCACGAGCAGTACTTC	CSVGDDRKHEQYF